This T cell receptor (beta chain) was retrieved from a study of cytomegalovirus exposure and HLA in healthy donors. Study-wide context: An early data release held approximately 85 million unique TCRs from HLA-typed donors.

Amplification used 60 Vbeta primers and 13 Jbeta primers. Source study methods: Unique TCR beta chains totaled roughly 80 million in a later count, with roughly 11 million of them shared. Sequencing used immunoSEQ multiplex PCR; TCRdb keeps in-frame clones, though not all of them. D and trimming were read from the DNA, whereas the V and J calls and clone size are those reported in that table. The sample contains 150,000 to 200,000 clones, 70% to 85% of which appear only once. For this clone: Antigen: not known.

Whole-study findings and limits: Cytomegalovirus association was listed for under 200 TCR beta chains.

The origin of this receptor is a man aged 18 to 29 in good health and CMV-seronegative. Input material: PBMCs.

CDR3 loop: CASSARDRTLIQETQYF. The CDR3 DNA is TGTGCCAGCAGCGCCCGGGACAGGACCCTCATCCAAGAGACCCAGTACTTC. The V and J genes are TRBV5-5 and TRBJ2-5, with 8 bases matching TRBD1. Germline-derived CDR1 and CDR2 are SGHKS and YYEKEE (reference sequence). This CDR3 contains 17 residues. V lost 4 bases to trimming and J lost 1 base; unmatched junction nucleotides: 12.